This TCR beta chain was profiled in a study of immune evolution from preneoplasia to lung adenocarcinoma (dated by TCRdb to about 2021). Concerning the study at large: HLA loss of heterozygosity was found in 7% of AIS, about 16% of MIA and under 40% of ADC lesions, and in no AAH lesions. The study used immune gene expression, TCR sequencing and multiplex immunofluorescence to profile the immune contexture of lung adenocarcinoma precursors and invasive adenocarcinoma. Resected precursor lesions (AAH, AIS, MIA) and invasive adenocarcinomas were compared against paired morphologically normal lung tissue. The sample size was set by how many specimens were available, not by a prior power calculation. The immune data were integrated with whole exome sequencing and methylation data obtained from the same cohort of nodules. The overall cohort comprised around 48 patients with pulmonary nodules who underwent surgical resection. A total of over 50 patients contributed TCR sequencing data. The study reported that about 100 samples were used for TCR sequencing. POLYSOLVER was used to infer class I HLA alleles from exome data, and LOHHLA was used to detect allele-specific HLA loss.

Comment on this clone: Its antigen remains undetermined. There are no base qualities to consult, and no much larger clone falls within one base.

Counted from cysteine to phenylalanine, this CDR3 has 15 amino acids. Only the CDR3 portion is preserved as DNA: 45 bases, with reading frame beginning at the first base. CDR1 GTSNPN and CDR2 SVGIG were looked up in the germline V gene (reference sequence). V is cut by 1 base and J by 1 base, and the space between the germline ends is 10 bases. Patients underwent resection in Japan or China between the mid-2010s and the late 2010s. Two lung cancer pathologists independently reviewed H&E slides to confirm the histologic diagnosis of every case. For nucleic acid extraction, premalignant or tumor cells were enriched by macro-dissection following pathologic assessment. The AllPrep DNA/RNA FFPE Kit was used to isolate DNA from FFPE tissue. What the authors observed across the whole study: Normal lung had the highest top T cell clone frequencies, and these frequencies appeared to fall progressively from AAH through AIS, MIA and invasive adenocarcinoma. The findings rested on association rather than direct causation, and larger cohorts with long-term follow-up and longitudinal biopsies were considered necessary. Because all patients came from Japan and China, whether the findings apply to Western populations was uncertain. Clonality was highest in normal lung, while later-stage lesions appeared to have lower clonality but higher T cell density and diversity. T cell clonality was highest in KRAS-mutant nodules compared with EGFR-mutant or double wild-type lesions.

The immunoSEQ hsTCRbeta Kit was used to sequence TCR beta CDR3 regions from DNA. Turning to the authors' computational methods: The ImmunoSEQ Analyzer was used to analyse the TCR sequencing data. T cell clonality was calculated on productive rearrangements as 1 minus Pielou's evenness. T cell diversity was measured with the inverse Simpson index on productive templates. T cell density was defined as TCR beta template counts normalized to usable DNA, with usable DNA estimated by amplifying and sequencing housekeeping genes. Two-sided Kruskal-Wallis tests were used to compare TCR metrics between histologic stages. Not all clones reach the TCRdb copy of this immuneACCESS table, which keeps in-frame sequences only. Checked studies attribute under half of the gap to unresolved V genes and leave the rest unexplained. V and J calls and clone size come straight from that table; D and trimming were deduced from the DNA. The sample table records about 4,900 clones; about 80% of these occur just once. Around 11% of the sample rests with the top ten.

Sequences were obtained from FFPE minimally invasive lung adenocarcinoma tissue. Interpreted using the paper, the cell subset or site label stands for: micro-invasive lung adenocarcinoma (MIA). This clonotype was obtained from a person between 55 and 80 years old with lung adenocarcinoma. This receptor chain uses TRBV30 and TRBJ2-2, with a tentative D gene TRBD2 over 5 matching bases. The CDR3 has the sequence CAWSAGIVNTGELFF. The base sequence is TGTGCCTGGAGTGCCGGGATCGTGAACACCGGGGAGCTGTTTTTT.